The 29 T cell receptor beta chains listed next were all sequenced from one sample in a study of cytomegalovirus exposure and HLA in healthy donors. The PCR made use of 60 Vbeta and 13 Jbeta primers. The data were produced by immunoSEQ multiplex PCR, yet TCRdb's version contains in-frame clones alone and is incomplete. The data hold about 130,000 clones, with 60% to 80% observed a single time. The material sequenced was PBMCs. These receptors were collected from a male donor in good health and CMV-seronegative.

This clone was found a few times. The CDR3 bases are TGTGCTAGTGGTTTTATTTGGCCCTATGGCTACACCTTC. Translation: CASGFIWPYGYTF. J is TRBJ1-2 and V is TRBV12-5; D remains unclear. V lost 3 bases, J lost 4 bases, and 9 bases lay in between. CDR3 length equals 13 residues. In germline, CDR1 is LGHNT, CDR2 FRNRAP.

V gene TRBV6-5 combines with J gene TRBJ1-6; 9 positions match TRBD1. CDR1 and CDR2 (germline): MNHEY, SVGAGI. Losses at the gene ends were 7 bases for V and 8 bases for J; bases not matched to a gene: 6. The CDR3 length is 14 residues. CDR3 sequence: CASTLGQGYSPLHF. The DNA for the CDR3 is TGTGCCAGCACTCTGGGACAGGGTTATTCACCCCTCCACTTT.

The V and J genes are TRBV30 and TRBJ2-7; 7 bases are a match to TRBD1. This CDR3 region has 13 residues. The V segment lost 1 base and the J segment 5 bases; nucleotides outside the gene matches: 5. Germline CDR1 reads GTSNPN; CDR2 reads SVGIG (reference sequence). In nucleotides, the CDR3 is TGTGCCTGGAGTGACAGGGGTGGGGACGAGCAGTACTTC. It yields the protein CAWSDRGGDEQYF.

For this clone: At one end the junction does not follow the germline gene, possibly because of a read error. CDR3 loop: CASSPQGGWNTGGLFF. The CDR3, as DNA: TGTGCCAGCAGCCCTCAGGGAGGCTGGAACACCGGGGGGCTGTTTTTT. The rearrangement uses TRBV7-2 and TRBJ2-2, with D perhaps TRBD2 (6 bases). CDR1 is SGHTA and CDR2 is FQGNSA in the germline V gene. The CDR3 contains 16 residues.

The chain uses TRBV5-3 and TRBJ2-7; D is undetermined. TRBV5-3 is an open reading frame whose function is uncertain. The CDR3 runs to 11 residues. V dropped 3 bases and J dropped 7 bases, with 8 bases sitting between them. As DNA, the CDR3 is TGTGCCAGAAGCTCCGCCCGGGAGCAGTACTTC. Encoded protein: CARSSAREQYF.

This clone occurred many times. This sequence joins TRBV6-6 and TRBJ2-7; a possible D gene is TRBD2 (6 bases). Trimming stripped 10 bases from V and 0 bases from J, with 10 bases between. CDR1 and CDR2 (germline): MNHNY, SVGAGI (reference sequence). The CDR3 totals 12 residues. CDR3 sequence reads: CATGGDSYEQYF. CDR3 nucleotide sequence: TGTGCCACCGGGGGTGACTCCTACGAGCAGTACTTC.

This clone came up a few times. J is TRBJ2-5 and V is TRBV4-3; weak D call: TRBD1 (6 bases). CDR1 LGHNA and CDR2 YSLEER come from the germline V gene. The CDR3 consists of 14 residues. V lost 1 base, J lost 5 bases, and 11 bases lay in between. CDR3 nucleotide sequence: TGCGCCAGCAGCCAAGGGGGGCGAGAGGAGACCCAGTACTTC. Amino acids: CASSQGGREETQYF.

The CDR3 sequence is CASSFSGAPGELFF. The CDR3, as DNA: TGTGCCAGCAGTTTCTCAGGGGCCCCCGGGGAGCTGTTTTTT. The J gene is TRBJ2-2, the V gene TRBV27; possibly TRBD1 for D (6 bases). Between the trimmed V and J ends, which lost 3 bases and 6 bases, there was a span of 11 bases. Germline V gene lookup returns CDR1 MNHEY and CDR2 SMNVEV (reference sequence). This CDR3 comprises 14 residues.

The chain carries TRBV2 and TRBJ2-3, with D possibly TRBD2 on 5 matching bases. CDR1 SNHLY and CDR2 FYNNEI come from the germline V gene. This CDR3 has 14 residues. Trimming took 5 bases from V and 10 from J, leaving 19 bases between them. The CDR3 coding sequence is TGTGCCAGCAGTCTATCCTCCCTGGAGGTGGCGCAGTATTTT. It specifies CASSLSSLEVAQYF.

The chain uses TRBV6-4 and TRBJ2-3; tentatively, D is TRBD2 (7 bases). Germline values: CDR1 MRHNA, CDR2 SNTAGT. Trimming took off 3 bases at V and 5 bases at J, with 15 bases between the two ends. CDR3 length: 15 residues. Written as DNA, the CDR3 is TGTGCCAGCAGTGATTGGGGGGGGCCTGTAGATACGCAGTATTTT. Translation gives CASSDWGGPVDTQYF.

The chain couples TRBV5-8 to TRBJ2-7; 9 bases align to TRBD1. Germline V gene sequence: CDR1 SGHTS, CDR2 YDEGEE. The CDR3 has 16 residues. V dropped 1 base and J dropped 1; count of bases not matched to a gene: 6. CDR3 in DNA: TGTGCCAGCAGCTTGTGGGACAGGGTCCCGTCCTACGAGCAGTACTTC. Protein sequence: CASSLWDRVPSYEQYF.

This clone came up a few times. The rearrangement joins TRBV15 to TRBJ1-4, with D perhaps matching TRBD1 (5 bases). The CDR3 is 14 amino acids. Trimming shortened V by 1 base and J by 8 bases, and 11 bases separated the two germline ends. The germline CDR1 and CDR2 sequences are LNHNV and YYDKDF (reference sequence). The CDR3 nucleotides read TGTGCCACCAGCAGAGGCGGGGGAGGCGAAAAACTGTTTTTT. Translation gives CATSRGGGGEKLFF.

The chain couples TRBV5-1 to TRBJ1-2; 12 nucleotides match TRBD1. The CDR3 is made up of 15 amino acids. The V gene end was trimmed by 4 bases and the J gene end by 4 bases; junction bases not matched to a gene: 5. Germline CDR1 is SGHRS and CDR2 is YFSETQ. The CDR3 spells CASSAGTGGGYGYTF. For the CDR3, the DNA is TGCGCCAGCAGCGCCGGGACAGGGGGCGGCTATGGCTACACCTTC. The full variable domain, its missing parts supplied by reference TRBV5-1 and TRBJ1-2, is KAGVTQTPRYLIKTRGQQVTLSCSPISGHRSVSWYQQTPGQGLQFLFEYFSETQRNKGNFPGRFSGRQFSNSRSEMNVSTLELGDSALYLCASSAGTGGGYGYTFGSGTRLTVV.

Comments on this clone: A junction boundary mismatches the germline segment, possibly from a read error. The V call is TRBV7-9, the J call TRBJ1-3; D perhaps matches TRBD1 (6 bases). There are 14 residues in the CDR3. Germline V gene sequence: CDR1 SEHNR, CDR2 FQNEAQ (reference sequence). DNA of the CDR3: TGTTCCAGCATCTCAGGGGCATCAGGAAACACCATATATTTT. Its protein is CSSISGASGNTIYF. The variable domain in full, with the rest retrieved from reference TRBV7-9 and TRBJ1-3, is DTGVSQNPRHKITKRGQNVTFRCDPISEHNRLYWYRQTLGQGPEFLTYFQNEAQLEKSRLLSDRFSAERPKGSFSTLEIQRTEQGDSAMYLCSSISGASGNTIYFGEGSWLTVV.

The chain links TRBV30 to TRBJ2-2; D possibly corresponds to TRBD2 (5 bases). V lost 4 bases and J 6 bases, leaving 15 bases between the germline ends. The germline V gene has CDR1 GTSNPN and CDR2 SVGIG (reference sequence). There are 14 residues in the CDR3. This CDR3 reads CAWTAGAPPGELFF. CDR3 bases: TGTGCCTGGACCGCGGGCGCCCCCCCCGGGGAGCTGTTTTTT.

The sample holds a few counts of this clone. The J gene is TRBJ2-5, the V gene TRBV5-1; 8 bases match TRBD1. The J call may be wrong; the DNA end is better matched by TRBJ2-7. The CDR3 is 14 amino acids. The germline CDR1 and CDR2 sequences are SGHRS and YFSETQ. DNA for the CDR3: TGCGCCAGCAGCCGACAGGGGTTGGCCTACGAGCAGTACTTC. Translating gives CASSRQGLAYEQYF.

The gene calls are TRBV5-4 and TRBJ2-2; 11 bases fit TRBD2. CDR3 length: 15 amino acids. The junction had 4 bases not matched to a gene; V was cut back by 6 bases and J by 3 bases. The germline V gene encodes CDR1 SGHNT and CDR2 YYREEE (reference sequence). CDR3 loop: CASTPGLADTGELFF. The CDR3 DNA reads as TGTGCCAGCACCCCGGGACTAGCGGACACCGGGGAGCTGTTTTTT.

This sequence joins TRBV28 and TRBJ2-7, with D perhaps matching TRBD1 (6 bases). The V and J ends lost 8 bases and 2 bases respectively, with 19 bases between them. The CDR3 has 15 amino acids. The germline V gene encodes CDR1 MDHEN and CDR2 SYDVKM. The CDR3, as DNA: TGTGCCAGCCGCCCTGCTAGGGGGAGCCCCTACGAGCAGTACTTC. It is translated as CASRPARGSPYEQYF.

The chain links TRBV5-4 to TRBJ2-7; D might be TRBD1 (5 bases). This CDR3 has 15 amino acids. Per germline, CDR1 SGHNT and CDR2 YYREEE (reference sequence). Trimming pared 4 bases from V and 3 bases from J, leaving 17 bases between. The CDR3 nucleotides read TGTGCCAGCAGCGCTAGTTCAACCAGGGACTACGAGCAGTACTTC. It codes for CASSASSTRDYEQYF.

V usage is TRBV29-1 and J usage is TRBJ2-3, with 7 bases that match TRBD2. This CDR3 spans 17 amino acids. From germline, CDR1 is SQVTM and CDR2 ANQGSEA. The V segment lost 1 base and the J segment 5 bases; nucleotides outside the gene matches: 15. The CDR3 DNA reads TGCAGCGTTGAAGTGAACCCTCGGGCTAGCGGTTTAGATACGCAGTATTTT. Amino acids: CSVEVNPRASGLDTQYF.

This clone occurred a few times. This sequence joins TRBV5-4 and TRBJ1-4, with D hard to call. This CDR3 is 16 amino acids long. V was shortened by 4 bases and J by 8 bases, with 21 bases between the two germline ends. Germline CDR1 is SGHNT and CDR2 is YYREEE (reference sequence). The CDR3 region is CASSLRSERPGEKLFF. CDR3 in DNA: TGTGCCAGCAGCCTAAGATCCGAGAGGCCGGGAGAAAAACTGTTTTTT.

The V call is TRBV5-1, the J call TRBJ1-3; D uncertain. Trimming pared 1 base from V and 4 bases from J, leaving 9 bases between. The germline gives CDR1 SGHRS, CDR2 YFSETQ. The CDR3 has 14 residues. CDR3 in amino acids: CASSLPERGNTIYF. CDR3 nucleotides: TGCGCCAGCAGCTTGCCAGAGCGGGGAAACACCATATATTTT. Full variable domain (remainder filled in from reference TRBV5-1 and TRBJ1-3): KAGVTQTPRYLIKTRGQQVTLSCSPISGHRSVSWYQQTPGQGLQFLFEYFSETQRNKGNFPGRFSGRQFSNSRSEMNVSTLELGDSALYLCASSLPERGNTIYFGEGSWLTVV.

The rearrangement joins TRBV7-2 to TRBJ1-5; TRBD1 agrees at 7 bases. V gave up 6 bases and J gave up 7 bases; unmatched junction bases: 24. Germline V gives CDR1 SGHTA, CDR2 FQGNSA. The CDR3 has 19 amino acids. The CDR3 DNA is TGTGCCAGCAGTCGTTACCCTCCCGGGACAGTCCTGGAGGAGCAGCCCCAGCATTTT. Translated, it gives CASSRYPPGTVLEEQPQHF. Combining the CDR3 with reference TRBV7-2 and TRBJ1-5 gives the whole variable domain GAGVSQSPSNKVTEKGKDVELRCDPISGHTALYWYRQSLGQGLEFLIYFQGNSAPDKSGLPSDRFSAERTGGSVSTLTIQRTQQEDSAVYLCASSRYPPGTVLEEQPQHFGDGTRLSIL.

The chain is built from TRBV19 and TRBJ1-5; 7 bases align to TRBD1. Trimming removed 4 bases from V and 0 bases from J; junction bases left unmatched: 0. The CDR3 is 14 amino acids. Germline V gives CDR1 LNHDA, CDR2 SQIVND (reference sequence). CDR3: CASSRTGSNQPQHF. CDR3 coding DNA: TGTGCCAGTAGTAGGACAGGTAGCAATCAGCCCCAGCATTTT.

The CDR3 region has the DNA TGTGCCAGCAGCTTAGAAGCGGGAGCTTACGAGCAGTACTTC. Protein product: CASSLEAGAYEQYF. The V and J genes are TRBV7-3 and TRBJ2-7, with 8 bases fitting TRBD2. Looked up from germline, CDR1 is SGHTA and CDR2 is FQGTGA. After removal of 2 bases from V and 4 bases from J, the junction contained 4 bases not matched to a gene. The CDR3 is 14 amino acids.

The J gene is TRBJ1-2, the V gene TRBV6-5, with D hard to call. The V gene's germline CDR1 is MNHEY and CDR2 SVGAGI. The V end lost 6 bases, the J end lost 4 bases, and 12 bases lay between the germline ends. The CDR3 covers 13 residues. Here the CDR3 DNA reads TGTGCCAGCAGAAACGGGAACGGCTATGGCTACACCTTC. Protein sequence: CASRNGNGYGYTF.

This rearrangement joins TRBV19 to TRBJ1-3; unclear D gene. CDR1 and CDR2 (germline): LNHDA, SQIVND (reference sequence). Trimming cost V 3 bases and J 0 bases, with 6 bases left between them. The CDR3 has 14 amino acids. The CDR3 reads CASSISSSGNTIYF. CDR3 in DNA: TGTGCCAGTAGTATCTCGAGCTCTGGAAACACCATATATTTT.

The genes are TRBV5-6 and TRBJ1-1; possibly TRBD1 for D (5 bases). Germline V lookup: CDR1 SGHDT, CDR2 YYEEEE. The CDR3 totals 13 residues. Between the trimmed V and J ends, which lost 3 bases and 0 bases, there was a span of 6 bases. CDR3 amino acids: CASSWGVNTEAFF. Here the CDR3 DNA reads TGTGCCAGCAGCTGGGGGGTGAACACTGAAGCTTTCTTT.

In its sample, this clone was seen a few times. The chain uses TRBV4-2 and TRBJ1-1; D may be TRBD1 (5 bases). The V gene lost 4 bases and the J gene lost 0 bases, with 12 bases spanning the gap. The CDR3 has 15 amino acids. Germline V gene lookup returns CDR1 LGHNA and CDR2 YNFKEQ. The CDR3 sequence: CASSPAGGVNTEAFF. The CDR3 DNA reads TGTGCCAGCAGCCCCGCGGGGGGGGTGAACACTGAAGCTTTCTTT.